The rows below give T cell receptor beta chains drawn from one sample of a study of beta chain features in type 1 diabetes. The table came from immunoSEQ multiplex PCR; TCRdb's copy has only in-frame clones and leaves some out. This table holds under 250,000 clones, roughly an eighth found once. The source material was naive CD4+ T cells from blood. The receptors derive from a woman aged 40 to 50 in good health. CDR3s include the opening cysteine and the closing phenylalanine or tryptophan. Fields, in order: CDR3 length, V gene, D gene, J gene, CDR3 protein. The D gene is left open where the match is weak.

len: 12; v_gene: TRBV14; d_gene: NA; j_gene: TRBJ2-7; CDR3aa: CASSQAGYEQYF
len: 12; v_gene: TRBV6-5; d_gene: NA; j_gene: TRBJ2-7; CDR3aa: CASRGGAYEQYF
len: 13; v_gene: TRBV18; d_gene: NA; j_gene: TRBJ2-3; CDR3aa: CASSPANTDTQYF
len: 15; v_gene: TRBV7-9; d_gene: NA; j_gene: TRBJ1-1; CDR3aa: CASSSGRGRDSEAFF
len: 15; v_gene: TRBV18; d_gene: TRBD2; j_gene: TRBJ2-7; CDR3aa: CASSSTSGGSYEQYF
len: 14; v_gene: TRBV4-3; d_gene: NA; j_gene: TRBJ2-2; CDR3aa: CASSQAQNTGELFF
len: 14; v_gene: TRBV4-3; d_gene: NA; j_gene: TRBJ2-5; CDR3aa: CASSQDGSQETQYF
len: 14; v_gene: TRBV7-6; d_gene: NA; j_gene: TRBJ1-3; CDR3aa: CASSSRGFGNTIYF
len: 13; v_gene: TRBV27; d_gene: TRBD1; j_gene: TRBJ2-5; CDR3aa: CASSLTRGETQYF
len: 15; v_gene: TRBV5-1; d_gene: NA; j_gene: TRBJ2-2; CDR3aa: CASSPGRANTGELFF
len: 11; v_gene: TRBV20-1; d_gene: NA; j_gene: TRBJ2-5; CDR3aa: CSARSGETQYF
len: 14; v_gene: TRBV2; d_gene: NA; j_gene: TRBJ2-6; CDR3aa: CASSRDSGANVLTF
len: 16; v_gene: TRBV7-9; d_gene: TRBD1; j_gene: TRBJ1-2; CDR3aa: CASSPARGRLNYGYTF
len: 14; v_gene: TRBV5-1; d_gene: NA; j_gene: TRBJ2-7; CDR3aa: CASSLVAQGHEQYF
len: 14; v_gene: TRBV5-1; d_gene: NA; j_gene: TRBJ2-3; CDR3aa: CASSLLRATDTQYF
len: 16; v_gene: TRBV7-2; d_gene: TRBD2; j_gene: TRBJ2-7; CDR3aa: CASSFYSGTSSGEQYF
len: 16; v_gene: TRBV28; d_gene: TRBD1; j_gene: TRBJ1-5; CDR3aa: CASSPPTAGGRQPQHF
len: 18; v_gene: TRBV11-2; d_gene: TRBD1; j_gene: TRBJ2-2; CDR3aa: CASSPWTGMRGITGELFF
len: 15; v_gene: TRBV7-9; d_gene: NA; j_gene: TRBJ2-4; CDR3aa: CASSFSAADGDIQYF
len: 14; v_gene: TRBV6-5; d_gene: NA; j_gene: TRBJ1-1; CDR3aa: CASSYSQAATEAFF
len: 12; v_gene: TRBV6-1; d_gene: NA; j_gene: TRBJ1-2; CDR3aa: CASEDRNYGYTF
len: 13; v_gene: TRBV29-1; d_gene: NA; j_gene: TRBJ2-5; CDR3aa: CSVENRLGETQYF
len: 17; v_gene: TRBV2; d_gene: TRBD2; j_gene: TRBJ2-3; CDR3aa: CASSEAGGLAGADTQYF
len: 13; v_gene: TRBV18; d_gene: NA; j_gene: TRBJ1-1; CDR3aa: CASSPGEGTEAFF
len: 15; v_gene: TRBV15; d_gene: NA; j_gene: TRBJ1-4; CDR3aa: CATSPRGGMDEKLFF
len: 14; v_gene: TRBV18; d_gene: TRBD2; j_gene: TRBJ2-7; CDR3aa: CASSLQSGTYEQYF
len: 16; v_gene: TRBV5-1; d_gene: TRBD2; j_gene: TRBJ2-5; CDR3aa: CASSPLGLAGEETQYF
len: 15; v_gene: TRBV29-1; d_gene: TRBD1; j_gene: TRBJ1-1; CDR3aa: CSVEGQGVWWTEAFF
len: 14; v_gene: TRBV7-2; d_gene: NA; j_gene: TRBJ1-1; CDR3aa: CASSWGGGDTEAFF
len: 15; v_gene: TRBV4-3; d_gene: NA; j_gene: TRBJ2-1; CDR3aa: CASSQGEAGYNEQFF
len: 15; v_gene: TRBV6-5; d_gene: TRBD1; j_gene: TRBJ1-2; CDR3aa: CASSYLSGTGYGYTF
len: 14; v_gene: TRBV4-3; d_gene: NA; j_gene: TRBJ2-5; CDR3aa: CASSRGQMGETQYF
len: 18; v_gene: TRBV5-6; d_gene: NA; j_gene: TRBJ2-6; CDR3aa: CASSLSRQGLSWANVLTF
len: 14; v_gene: TRBV5-1; d_gene: NA; j_gene: TRBJ1-1; CDR3aa: CASSLEPTGTEAFF
len: 16; v_gene: TRBV4-2; d_gene: TRBD2; j_gene: TRBJ2-7; CDR3aa: CASSHVSGGASYEQYF
len: 16; v_gene: TRBV7-9; d_gene: TRBD1; j_gene: TRBJ2-5; CDR3aa: CASSLVPTGIQETQYF
len: 14; v_gene: TRBV5-1; d_gene: NA; j_gene: TRBJ2-1; CDR3aa: CASSASDTVQRQFF
len: 13; v_gene: TRBV18; d_gene: NA; j_gene: TRBJ2-7; CDR3aa: CASSPAGSYEQYF
len: 16; v_gene: TRBV7-8; d_gene: TRBD2; j_gene: TRBJ2-2; CDR3aa: CASSLPGLGLSGELFF
len: 16; v_gene: TRBV19; d_gene: NA; j_gene: TRBJ1-5; CDR3aa: CASTIGRSGSNQPQHF
len: 15; v_gene: TRBV5-1; d_gene: NA; j_gene: TRBJ2-3; CDR3aa: CASSFGGGGTDTQYF
len: 14; v_gene: TRBV6-6; d_gene: TRBD1; j_gene: TRBJ1-5; CDR3aa: CASSYGQGDQPQHF
len: 11; v_gene: TRBV5-6; d_gene: NA; j_gene: TRBJ2-5; CDR3aa: CATAGGETQYF
len: 13; v_gene: TRBV19; d_gene: TRBD1; j_gene: TRBJ1-2; CDR3aa: CASSTTGVAGYTF
len: 13; v_gene: TRBV19; d_gene: TRBD1; j_gene: TRBJ2-7; CDR3aa: CASSMGQRNEQYF